This T cell receptor beta chain comes out of a study of blood T cell repertoires in COVID-19. Original processing notes: Estimation of nucleated cell counts relied on the amplification of reference gene primers. The table came from immunoSEQ multiplex PCR; TCRdb's copy has only in-frame clones and leaves some out. Clonal size and the V and J genes are those of that table, whereas D and trimming came from the DNA. This table has about 330,000 clones, about 87% appearing once. Participant age was about 18 to 89 years, and participants resided in around 24 US areas. V lost 0 bases, J lost 3 bases, and 7 bases lay in between. Germline values: CDR1 SGHRS, CDR2 YFSETQ. This CDR3 spans 14 amino acids.

The material sequenced was PBMCs or T cells enriched from blood (not recorded which). The source of this sequence is a man younger than 40 who had recovered from COVID-19. The chain uses TRBV5-1 and TRBJ2-1, with a tentative D call TRBD1 (6 bases). The CDR3 DNA is TGCGCCAGCAGCTTGGGGACAGACTACAATGAGCAGTTCTTC. It encodes CASSLGTDYNEQFF.